The 28 T cell receptor beta chains listed next were all sequenced from one sample in a study of beta chain features in type 1 diabetes (dated by TCRdb to between 2017 and 2018). The library was obtained by the immunoSEQ multiplex PCR assay. The High Capacity cDNA Reverse Transcription Kit was used to reverse transcribe all of the isolated RNA, meaning that expressed TCRB transcripts were what got sequenced. Not all clones reach the TCRdb copy of this immuneACCESS table, which keeps in-frame sequences only. Checked studies attribute under half of the gap to unresolved V genes and leave the rest unexplained. The sample yields 400,000 to 600,000 clones; approximately 28% were counted once. The leading ten clones occupy about 0.065% of the sample. Sequenced material: naive CD4+ T cells from blood. This specimen's cell subset or site label, interpreted: true naive CD4+ T cells. These receptors all stem from a man aged 18 to 29 in good health.

This clone was picked up a small number of times. This sequence joins TRBV7-8 and TRBJ1-3, with D uncertain. V lost 2 bases and J 4 bases, leaving 3 bases between the germline ends. This CDR3 is built from 12 residues. CDR1 is SGHVS, CDR2 FQNEAQ, per germline. In DNA form, the CDR3 reads TGTGCCAGCAGCTTATCCGGAAACACCATATATTTT. This sequence encodes CASSLSGNTIYF.

The rearrangement joins TRBV5-4 to TRBJ1-1; no reliable D call. CDR3 size: 15 residues. V was clipped by 0 bases and J by 0 bases, with 9 bases between them. CDR1 is SGHNT and CDR2 is YYREEE in the germline V gene (reference sequence). CDR3 sequence: CASSLVGNMNTEAFF. The CDR3 nucleotides read TGTGCCAGCAGCTTGGTGGGGAACATGAACACTGAAGCTTTCTTT.

The rearrangement joins TRBV7-3 to TRBJ2-5; 9 bases are a match to TRBD2. V shed 3 bases and J 5 bases; nucleotides not matched to a gene: 7. The CDR3 runs 15 residues. CDR1 is SGHTA, CDR2 FQGTGA, per germline. CDR3 nucleotides: TGTGCCAGCAGCTTCGGCGGGAGGGCCTCGGAGACCCAGTACTTC. The encoded protein is CASSFGGRASETQYF.

The table lists this clone with a few counts. The chain employs TRBV4-1 and TRBJ1-3, with D tentatively TRBD1 (5 bases). Per germline, CDR1 MGHRA and CDR2 YSYEKL. The CDR3 consists of 16 residues. Trimming left V 3 bases short and J 0 bases short, with 12 bases between. In nucleotides, the CDR3 is TGCGCCAGCAGCCAGGGGGACCTTCGCTCTGGAAACACCATATATTTT. Amino acids: CASSQGDLRSGNTIYF.

This clone appeared a few times. The V call is TRBV28, the J call TRBJ2-6; D remains unclear. Germline CDR1 is MDHEN and CDR2 is SYDVKM. The CDR3 is made up of 16 amino acids. V was pared by 2 bases and J by 4 bases, with 12 bases between. For the CDR3, the DNA is TGTGCCAGCAGTTTAGAGAGGCGTCCCGGGGCCAACGTCCTGACTTTC. It codes for CASSLERRPGANVLTF.

J is TRBJ2-3 and V is TRBV6-5; 7 bases fit TRBD1. V dropped 6 bases and J dropped 0; count of bases not matched to a gene: 3. This CDR3 is built from 14 residues. The V gene's germline CDR1 is MNHEY and CDR2 SVGAGI. This chain's CDR3 is CASSRGISTDTQYF. CDR3 nucleotides: TGTGCCAGCAGCAGGGGGATAAGCACAGATACGCAGTATTTT.

The chain joins TRBV6-1 to TRBJ1-3; TRBD1 agrees at 9 bases. V was pared by 1 base and J by 6 bases, with 4 bases of the junction left unmatched. CDR1 is MNHNS and CDR2 is SASEGT in the germline V gene. The CDR3 extends over 15 amino acids. CDR3 nucleotide sequence: TGTGCCAGCAGTGAAGGGACAGGGGCGGAAAACACCATATATTTT. Translating gives CASSEGTGAENTIYF.

This clone was found a few times. This specimen includes other DNA sequences encoding the same CDR3. The CDR3 bases are TGTGCCAGCAGTTTCAGGGGAAATGAGCAGTTCTTC. Translated: CASSFRGNEQFF. The V call is TRBV28, the J call TRBJ2-1, with D possibly TRBD1 on 6 matching bases. In germline, CDR1 is MDHEN, CDR2 SYDVKM. The CDR3 totals 12 residues. V lost 3 bases to trimming and J lost 7 bases, with 7 bases between them.

The CDR3 is CSVAGGAAYEQYF. DNA of the CDR3: TGCAGCGTTGCAGGCGGGGCAGCCTACGAGCAGTACTTC. The chain joins TRBV29-1 to TRBJ2-7; D might be TRBD2 (6 bases). The V gene's germline CDR1 is SQVTM and CDR2 ANQGSEA. Trimming pared 4 bases from V and 2 bases from J, leaving 12 bases between. The CDR3 consists of 13 residues.

The chain employs TRBV5-4 and TRBJ2-1, with 13 bases that match TRBD2. Germline V gene lookup returns CDR1 SGHNT and CDR2 YYREEE (reference sequence). The CDR3 consists of 15 residues. The V segment lost 4 bases and the J segment 4 bases; nucleotides outside the gene matches: 2. The CDR3 here is CASSGGLAGYNEQFF. CDR3 nucleotide sequence: TGTGCCAGCAGCGGGGGACTAGCGGGGTACAATGAGCAGTTCTTC.

The CDR3 protein is CASSPGTSGRAGTGELFF. The CDR3, as DNA: TGTGCCAGCAGCCCCGGGACTAGCGGGAGGGCCGGCACCGGGGAGCTGTTTTTT. The chain carries TRBV7-3 and TRBJ2-2, with 16 bases identical to TRBD2. Trimming removed 5 bases from V and 4 bases from J; junction bases left unmatched: 7. This CDR3 has 18 residues. Germline-derived CDR1 and CDR2 are SGHTA and FQGTGA.

The chain is built from TRBV9 and TRBJ2-1, with 9 nucleotides matching TRBD2. J gave up 8 bases and V 3 bases, and 3 bases lay outside the gene matches. The CDR3 is 13 amino acids. Germline V gives CDR1 SGDLS, CDR2 YYNGEE. CDR3 sequence: CASSAGLAYEQFF. CDR3 DNA sequence: TGTGCCAGCAGCGCGGGACTAGCTTATGAGCAGTTCTTC.

The V call is TRBV27, the J call TRBJ1-1; D is unclear. V shed 5 bases and J shed 4 bases, with 20 bases lying between them. Germline lookup yields CDR1 MNHEY and CDR2 SMNVEV (reference sequence). The CDR3 length is 16 residues. The CDR3 bases are TGTGCCAGCAGTCCTCTGCTGGGCCGGGAAACCACTGAAGCTTTCTTT. Protein product: CASSPLLGRETTEAFF.

V gene TRBV2 combines with J gene TRBJ2-2; TRBD2 might be the D (5 bases). CDR1 and CDR2 (germline): SNHLY, FYNNEI. The CDR3 is 14 residues long. Deletions cut 6 bases from V and 6 bases from J, with 14 bases between. CDR3 in DNA: TGTGCCAGCAGGGACCGGGAAGTCCCCGGGGAGCTGTTTTTT. Translated: CASRDREVPGELFF.

The gene calls are TRBV6-5 and TRBJ2-1; TRBD2 matches 11 bases. V trimming: 10 bases; J trimming: 2 bases; junction bases outside the gene matches: 7. Germline assignment: CDR1 MNHEY and CDR2 SVGAGI. CDR3 size: 15 residues. The CDR3 bases are TGTGCCACCGCCCTACTAGCGGGAGCCTACAATGAGCAGTTCTTC. Protein product: CATALLAGAYNEQFF.

This clone came up once. This chain uses TRBV4-2 with TRBJ2-1; possibly TRBD2 for D (5 bases). Germline-derived CDR1 and CDR2 are LGHNA and YNFKEQ. Trimming took 1 base from V and 0 from J, leaving 10 bases between them. CDR3 length: 16 amino acids. The CDR3 loop reads CASSQVPGSSYNEQFF. The DNA for the CDR3 is TGTGCCAGCAGCCAAGTTCCGGGGAGCTCCTACAATGAGCAGTTCTTC.

The gene calls are TRBV4-1 and TRBJ2-7, with 10 bases identical to TRBD1. Germline V gene lookup returns CDR1 MGHRA and CDR2 YSYEKL. The CDR3 loop spans 16 amino acids. J lost 2 bases, V lost 2 bases, and 6 bases had no gene match. CDR3 sequence reads: CASSQRTGGSPYEQYF. The DNA of the CDR3 is TGCGCCAGCAGCCAAAGGACAGGGGGAAGTCCCTACGAGCAGTACTTC.

The J gene is TRBJ2-5, the V gene TRBV7-2; weak D call: TRBD1 (6 bases). Trimming left V 2 bases short and J 2 bases short, with 15 bases between. Germline V gene sequence: CDR1 SGHTA, CDR2 FQGNSA. The CDR3 is made up of 16 amino acids. The CDR3 spells CASSLLGHSFQETQYF. The CDR3 DNA is TGTGCCAGCAGCTTACTGGGACACTCTTTTCAAGAGACCCAGTACTTC.

This clone was recorded a few times. The genes are TRBV7-2 and TRBJ1-1; D unresolved. CDR1 is SGHTA, CDR2 FQGNSA, per germline. This CDR3 has 15 residues. V was shortened by 1 base and J by 4 bases, with 13 bases between the two germline ends. CDR3 DNA: TGTGCCAGCAGCTTAGAGGCGGGCCGTGGCACTGAAGCTTTCTTT. This encodes CASSLEAGRGTEAFF.

The CDR3 DNA reads TGCGCCAGCAGCCGAGGCAATGAGCAGTTCTTC. Its protein is CASSRGNEQFF. The chain recombines TRBV5-1 with TRBJ2-1; D is unclear. CDR3 length equals 11 residues. V lost 4 bases to trimming and J lost 6 bases, with 5 bases between them. Germline CDR1 and CDR2: SGHRS and YFSETQ.

V gene TRBV14 combines with J gene TRBJ2-7, with TRBD2 matching 7 bases. Trimming at V came to 5 bases and at J to 2 bases, leaving 9 bases not matched to a gene. The germline V gene has CDR1 SGHDN and CDR2 FVKESK. This CDR3 has 15 residues. CDR3 DNA: TGTGCCAGCAGCTCTGGAGCTAGCGGTACCTACGAGCAGTACTTC. It encodes CASSSGASGTYEQYF.

This sequence joins TRBV9 and TRBJ2-2; 8 bases fit TRBD2. The germline V gene encodes CDR1 SGDLS and CDR2 YYNGEE. The CDR3 consists of 17 residues. V lost 0 bases, J lost 5 bases, and 9 bases stayed unmatched. CDR3 in amino acids: CASSVAFPGRDTGELFF. As DNA, the CDR3 is TGTGCCAGCAGCGTAGCTTTCCCCGGGAGGGATACCGGGGAGCTGTTTTTT.

This clone was detected a few times. V usage is TRBV20-1 and J usage is TRBJ2-7; D might be TRBD1 (5 bases). Germline lookup yields CDR1 DFQATT and CDR2 SNEGSKA (reference sequence). V lost 3 bases to trimming and J lost 5 bases, with 8 bases between them. This CDR3 is 11 amino acids long. The CDR3 coding sequence is TGCAGTGCTAGTAAGGGGCACGAGCAGTACTTC. It specifies CSASKGHEQYF.

The chain recombines TRBV20-1 with TRBJ2-1, with no clear D. Trimming took 7 bases from V and 8 from J, leaving 9 bases between them. The CDR3 covers 10 residues. Germline V gene data show CDR1 as DFQATT and CDR2 as SNEGSKA (reference sequence). CDR3 bases: TGCAGTGTACCGTACCATGAGCAGTTCTTC. This sequence encodes CSVPYHEQFF.

This clone appeared a few times. The chain employs TRBV2 and TRBJ2-5; 7 nucleotides agree with TRBD1. In germline, CDR1 is SNHLY, CDR2 FYNNEI. This CDR3 is built from 15 residues. After removal of 4 bases from V and 2 bases from J, the junction contained 7 bases not matched to a gene. The CDR3 DNA reads TGTGCCAGCAGTGCGAGGACAGGTGATCAAGAGACCCAGTACTTC. Protein: CASSARTGDQETQYF.

This chain joins TRBV7-9 and TRBJ2-6; 9 bases line up with TRBD1. Looked up from germline, CDR1 is SEHNR and CDR2 is FQNEAQ (reference sequence). The ends lost 2 bases at V and 14 bases at J; junction bases unmatched: 13. CDR3 length equals 16 residues. The CDR3 here is CASSLYLTGTGLILTF. Written as DNA, the CDR3 is TGTGCCAGCAGCTTATACCTAACCGGGACAGGGTTGATCCTGACTTTC.

The CDR3 DNA sequence: TGTGCCAGCAGCGTAGCAGGGAGGACTGAAGCTTTCTTT. Translation: CASSVAGRTEAFF. This chain links TRBV9 with TRBJ1-1; perhaps TRBD1 as D (5 bases). The V end lost 0 bases, the J end lost 5 bases, and 8 bases lay between the germline ends. The CDR3 has 13 amino acids. Germline lookup yields CDR1 SGDLS and CDR2 YYNGEE.

There are a few counts of this clone. Other DNA sequences in the same sample also yield this CDR3. The chain is built from TRBV29-1 and TRBJ2-5, with 8 bases lining up with TRBD1. CDR3 length: 12 amino acids. Germline loops: CDR1 SQVTM, CDR2 ANQGSEA. Losses at the gene ends were 3 bases for V and 5 bases for J; bases not matched to a gene: 2. The CDR3 sequence is CSVDRGRETQYF. CDR3 DNA: TGCAGCGTTGACAGGGGGCGGGAGACCCAGTACTTC.